What follows are 3 T cell receptor beta chains derived from one specimen sequenced in a study of control samples from healthy donors and cancer patients. The data were produced by immunoSEQ multiplex PCR, yet TCRdb's version contains in-frame clones alone and is incomplete. This sample has some 90,000 clones; approximately 93% occur once, and the top ten carry nearly 0.95%. Source material: blood. The receptors derive from a woman aged 25 to 39 in good health.

This chain links TRBV24-1 with TRBJ1-4, with no clear D. The CDR3 spans 15 residues. Per germline, CDR1 KGHDR and CDR2 SFDVKD. The ends were cut back, 3 bases at V and 4 bases at J, with 11 bases in the middle. The CDR3 DNA reads as TGTGCCACCAGTGATAGCAGGAGCCGTAATGAAAAACTGTTTTTT. Amino acid sequence: CATSDSRSRNEKLFF.

The chain employs TRBV18 and TRBJ2-5; D remains unclear. The CDR3 totals 11 residues. CDR1 is KGHSH, CDR2 LQKENI, per germline. Trimming cost V 5 bases and J 2 bases, with 3 bases left between them. The DNA of the CDR3 is TGTGCCAGCTCATCGCAAGAGACCCAGTACTTC. It encodes CASSSQETQYF.

A single count supports this clone. The chain joins TRBV18 to TRBJ2-1; 12 bases map to TRBD2. J gave up 4 bases and V 4 bases, and 5 bases lay outside the gene matches. This CDR3 has 16 residues. In germline, CDR1 is KGHSH, CDR2 LQKENI. CDR3 coding DNA: TGTGCCAGCTCACTTAGACTAGCGGGAGCTTACAATGAGCAGTTCTTC. Amino acids: CASSLRLAGAYNEQFF.